Here is one T cell receptor beta chain with its context. The target antigen is unknown. The data belong to a study of T cell responses to AZD1222 COVID-19 vaccine. General study results and limits: After two AZD1222 doses, spike-specific TCR breadth and depth rose versus day 0.

Using immunoSEQ multiplex PCR, the repertoire was profiled, and TCRdb retains in-frame clones only, with some absent. The sample has 130,000 to 150,000 clones, 91% seen once; the top ten hold roughly 4.7%. Trimming cost V 3 bases and J 4 bases, with 11 bases left between them. The CDR3 loop spans 13 amino acids. Germline V gene lookup returns CDR1 SGHTS and CDR2 YDEGEE. The V and J genes are TRBV5-8 and TRBJ2-7; possibly TRBD1 for D (6 bases). The source of this sequence is an adult in good health. The source was peripheral blood, collected on day 0 of AZD1222 vaccination. CDR3 in amino acids: CASSSLTGYEQYF. DNA of the CDR3: TGTGCCAGCAGCTCACTTACAGGGTACGAGCAGTACTTC. Full variable domain (rest looked up from reference TRBV5-8 and TRBJ2-7): EAGVTQSPTHLIKTRGQQATLRCSPISGHTSVYWYQQALGLGLQFLLWYDEGEERNRGNFPPRFSGRQFPNYSSELNVNALELEDSALYLCASSSLTGYEQYFGPGTRLTVT.